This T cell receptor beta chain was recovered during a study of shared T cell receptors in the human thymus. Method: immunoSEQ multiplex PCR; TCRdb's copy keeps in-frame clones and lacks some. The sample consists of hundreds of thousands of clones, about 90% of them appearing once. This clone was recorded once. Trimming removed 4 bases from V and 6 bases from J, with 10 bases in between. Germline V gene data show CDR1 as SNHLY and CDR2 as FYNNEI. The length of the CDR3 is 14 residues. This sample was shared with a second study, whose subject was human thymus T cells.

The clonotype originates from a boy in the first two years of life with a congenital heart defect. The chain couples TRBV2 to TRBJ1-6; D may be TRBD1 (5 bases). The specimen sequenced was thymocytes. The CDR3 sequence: CASSGTLLNSPLHF. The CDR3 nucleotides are TGTGCCAGCAGTGGGACATTGCTTAATTCACCCCTCCACTTT.